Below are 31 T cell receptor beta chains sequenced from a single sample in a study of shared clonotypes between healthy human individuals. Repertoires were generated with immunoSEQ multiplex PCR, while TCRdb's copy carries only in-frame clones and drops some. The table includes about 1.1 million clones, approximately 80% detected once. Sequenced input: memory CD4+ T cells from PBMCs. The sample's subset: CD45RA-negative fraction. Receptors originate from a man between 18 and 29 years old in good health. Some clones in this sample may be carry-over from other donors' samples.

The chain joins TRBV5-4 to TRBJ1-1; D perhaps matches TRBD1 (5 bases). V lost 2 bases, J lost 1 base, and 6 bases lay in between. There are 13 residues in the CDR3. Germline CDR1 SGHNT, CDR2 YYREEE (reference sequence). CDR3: CASSFGGNTEAFF. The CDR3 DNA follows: TGTGCCAGCAGCTTTGGGGGGAACACTGAAGCTTTCTTT.

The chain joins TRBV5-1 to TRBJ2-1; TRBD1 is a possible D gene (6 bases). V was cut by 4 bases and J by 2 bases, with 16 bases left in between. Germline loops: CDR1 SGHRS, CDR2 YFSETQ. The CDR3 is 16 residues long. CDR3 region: CASSLGTGLTYNEQFF. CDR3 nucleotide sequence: TGCGCCAGCAGCCTGGGTACAGGGTTAACCTACAATGAGCAGTTCTTC.

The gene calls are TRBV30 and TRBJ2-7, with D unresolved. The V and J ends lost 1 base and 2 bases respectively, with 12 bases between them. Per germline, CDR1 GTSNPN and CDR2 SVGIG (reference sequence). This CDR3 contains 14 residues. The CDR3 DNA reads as TGTGCCTGGAGTGAGGAGCTCGAGACCTACGAGCAGTACTTC. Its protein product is CAWSEELETYEQYF.

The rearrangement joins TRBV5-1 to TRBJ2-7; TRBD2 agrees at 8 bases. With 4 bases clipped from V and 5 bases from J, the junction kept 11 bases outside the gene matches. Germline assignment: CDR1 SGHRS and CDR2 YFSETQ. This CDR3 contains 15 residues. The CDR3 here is CASSALAGLVDEQYF. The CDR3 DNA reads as TGCGCCAGCAGCGCCTTAGCGGGGCTGGTAGACGAGCAGTACTTC.

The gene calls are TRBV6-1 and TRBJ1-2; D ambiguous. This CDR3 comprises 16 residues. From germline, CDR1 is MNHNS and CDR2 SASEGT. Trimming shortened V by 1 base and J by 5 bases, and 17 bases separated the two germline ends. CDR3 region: CASSEESGARRYGYTF. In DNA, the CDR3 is TGTGCCAGCAGTGAAGAATCGGGCGCCCGGCGGTATGGCTACACCTTC.

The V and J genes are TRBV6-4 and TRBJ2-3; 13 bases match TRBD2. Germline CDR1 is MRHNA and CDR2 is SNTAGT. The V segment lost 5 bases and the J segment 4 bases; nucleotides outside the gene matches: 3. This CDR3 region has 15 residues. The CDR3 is CASSRTSGSADTQYF. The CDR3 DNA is TGTGCCAGCAGTCGGACTAGCGGGAGCGCAGATACGCAGTATTTT.

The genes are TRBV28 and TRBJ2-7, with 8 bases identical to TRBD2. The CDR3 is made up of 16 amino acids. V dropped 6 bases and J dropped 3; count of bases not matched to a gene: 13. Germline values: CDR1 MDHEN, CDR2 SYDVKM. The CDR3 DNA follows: TGTGCCAGCAGCACCTCAGGGGCGGGAGGTATCTACGAGCAGTACTTC. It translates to CASSTSGAGGIYEQYF.

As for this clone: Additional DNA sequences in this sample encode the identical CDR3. CDR3 amino acids: CASSLGRNTEAFF. DNA of the CDR3: TGTGCCAGCAGCTTAGGGAGGAACACTGAAGCTTTCTTT. This chain links TRBV7-3 with TRBJ1-1, with D unresolved. The germline V and J ends were trimmed by 2 bases and 1 base, with 5 bases remaining between them. Germline assignment: CDR1 SGHTA and CDR2 FQGTGA. The CDR3 contains 13 residues.

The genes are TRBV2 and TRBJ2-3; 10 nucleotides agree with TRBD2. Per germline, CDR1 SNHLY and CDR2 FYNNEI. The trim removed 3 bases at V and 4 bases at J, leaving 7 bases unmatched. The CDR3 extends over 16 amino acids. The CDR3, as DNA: TGTGCCAGCAGTGACCAAGCGGGAGGGCTCGCAGATACGCAGTATTTT. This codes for CASSDQAGGLADTQYF.

The CDR3 nucleotides are TGTGCCTGGGACAGGGGGCTTTCGGGTGGCTACACCTTC. It translates to CAWDRGLSGGYTF. This chain links TRBV30 with TRBJ1-2; the match to TRBD1 covers 10 bases. The CDR3 extends over 13 amino acids. V was clipped by 5 bases and J by 7 bases; unmatched bases: 7. Germline CDR1 and CDR2: GTSNPN and SVGIG (reference sequence).

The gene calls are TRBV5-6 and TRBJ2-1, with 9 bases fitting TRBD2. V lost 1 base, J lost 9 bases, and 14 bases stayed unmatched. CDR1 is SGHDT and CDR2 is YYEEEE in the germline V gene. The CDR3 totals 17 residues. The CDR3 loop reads CASSLITGTSRFGEQFF. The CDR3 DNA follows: TGTGCCAGCAGCTTGATTACCGGGACTAGCAGGTTTGGTGAGCAGTTCTTC.

The CDR3 region has the DNA TGTGCCGTAGGGGGGACCTACGAGCAGTACTTC. Translation gives CAVGGTYEQYF. The chain uses TRBV28 and TRBJ2-7, with D tentatively TRBD1 or TRBD2 (6 bases each). CDR1 and CDR2 from the germline V gene are MDHEN and SYDVKM. Trimming shortened V by 11 bases and J by 2 bases, and 10 bases separated the two germline ends. CDR3 size: 11 residues.

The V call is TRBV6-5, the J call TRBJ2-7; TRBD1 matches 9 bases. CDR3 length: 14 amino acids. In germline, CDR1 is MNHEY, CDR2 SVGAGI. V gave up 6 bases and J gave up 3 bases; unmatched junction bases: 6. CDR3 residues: CASRASGQGYEQYF. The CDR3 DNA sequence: TGTGCCAGCAGGGCGTCGGGACAGGGCTACGAGCAGTACTTC.

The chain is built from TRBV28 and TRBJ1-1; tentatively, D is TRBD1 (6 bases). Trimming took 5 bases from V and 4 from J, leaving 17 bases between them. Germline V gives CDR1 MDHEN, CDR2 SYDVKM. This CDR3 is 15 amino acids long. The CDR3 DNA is TGTGCCAGCAGTCCCCTGGGCAGGGGAGGCACTGAAGCTTTCTTT. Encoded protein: CASSPLGRGGTEAFF. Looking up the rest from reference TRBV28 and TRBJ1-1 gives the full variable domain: DVKVTQSSRYLVKRTGEKVFLECVQDMDHENMFWYRQDPGLGLRLIYFSYDVKMKEKGDIPEGYSVSREKKERFSLILESASTNQTSMYLCASSPLGRGGTEAFFGQGTRLTVV.

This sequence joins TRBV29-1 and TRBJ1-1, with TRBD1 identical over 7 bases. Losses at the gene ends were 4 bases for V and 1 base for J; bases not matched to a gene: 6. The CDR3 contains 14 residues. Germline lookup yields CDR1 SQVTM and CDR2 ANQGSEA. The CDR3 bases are TGCAGCGTTGTACCGAGACAGGGGAACACTGAAGCTTTCTTT. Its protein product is CSVVPRQGNTEAFF. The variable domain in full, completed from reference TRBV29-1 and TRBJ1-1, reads SAVISQKPSRDICQRGTSLTIQCQVDSQVTMMFWYRQQPGQSLTLIATANQGSEATYESGFVIDKFPISRPNLTFSTLTVSNMSPEDSSIYLCSVVPRQGNTEAFFGQGTRLTVV.

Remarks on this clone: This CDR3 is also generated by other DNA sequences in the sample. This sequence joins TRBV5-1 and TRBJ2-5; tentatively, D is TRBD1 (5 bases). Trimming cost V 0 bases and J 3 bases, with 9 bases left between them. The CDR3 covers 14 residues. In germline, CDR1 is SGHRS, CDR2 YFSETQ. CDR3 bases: TGCGCCAGCAGCTTGGGCCCACAGGAAGAGACCCAGTACTTC. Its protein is CASSLGPQEETQYF.

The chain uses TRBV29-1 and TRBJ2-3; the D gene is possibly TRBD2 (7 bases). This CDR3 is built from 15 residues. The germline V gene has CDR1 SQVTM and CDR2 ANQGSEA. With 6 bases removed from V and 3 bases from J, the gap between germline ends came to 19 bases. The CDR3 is CSVNGGGRETDTQYF. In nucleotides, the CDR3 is TGCAGCGTGAACGGAGGGGGGCGGGAGACAGATACGCAGTATTTT.

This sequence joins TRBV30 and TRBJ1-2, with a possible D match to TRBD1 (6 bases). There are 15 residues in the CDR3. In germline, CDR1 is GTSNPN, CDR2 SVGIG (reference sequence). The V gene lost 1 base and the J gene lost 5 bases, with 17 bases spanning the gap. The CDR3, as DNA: TGTGCCTGGAGTGCCCGGTCGGCAGGGGATTATGGCTACACCTTC. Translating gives CAWSARSAGDYGYTF.

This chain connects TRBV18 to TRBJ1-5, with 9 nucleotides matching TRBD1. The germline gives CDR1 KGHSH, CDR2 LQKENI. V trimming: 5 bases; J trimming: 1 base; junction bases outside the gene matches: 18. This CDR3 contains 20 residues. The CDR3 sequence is CASSSSVLGDRVGSNQPQHF. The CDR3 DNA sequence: TGTGCCAGCTCATCAAGTGTGCTTGGGGACAGGGTGGGAAGCAATCAGCCCCAGCATTTT.

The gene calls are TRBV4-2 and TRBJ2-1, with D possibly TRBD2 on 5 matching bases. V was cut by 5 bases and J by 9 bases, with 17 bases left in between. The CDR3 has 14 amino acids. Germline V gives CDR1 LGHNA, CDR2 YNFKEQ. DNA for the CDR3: TGTGCCAGCAGCACCTCCGGGGAAGGGCGTGAGCAGTTCTTC. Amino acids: CASSTSGEGREQFF.

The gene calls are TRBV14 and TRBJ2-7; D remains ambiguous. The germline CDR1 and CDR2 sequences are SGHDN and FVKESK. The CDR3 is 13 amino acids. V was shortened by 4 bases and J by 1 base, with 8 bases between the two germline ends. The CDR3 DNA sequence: TGTGCCAGCAGCCCCCAGGTTTCCTACGAGCAGTACTTC. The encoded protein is CASSPQVSYEQYF.

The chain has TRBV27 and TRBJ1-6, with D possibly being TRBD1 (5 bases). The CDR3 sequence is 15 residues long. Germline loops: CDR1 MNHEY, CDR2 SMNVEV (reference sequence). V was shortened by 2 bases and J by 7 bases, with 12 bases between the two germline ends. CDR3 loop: CASSLQGGPNSPLHF. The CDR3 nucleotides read TGTGCCAGCAGTTTACAGGGAGGCCCGAATTCACCCCTCCACTTT.

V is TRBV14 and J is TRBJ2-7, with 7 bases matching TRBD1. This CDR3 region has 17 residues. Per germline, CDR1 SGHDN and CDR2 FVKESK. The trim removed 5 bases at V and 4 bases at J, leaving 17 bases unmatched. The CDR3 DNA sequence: TGTGCCAGCAGCTCTCGGGACAGTGGGCCTTCCCGGTACGAGCAGTACTTC. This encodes CASSSRDSGPSRYEQYF.

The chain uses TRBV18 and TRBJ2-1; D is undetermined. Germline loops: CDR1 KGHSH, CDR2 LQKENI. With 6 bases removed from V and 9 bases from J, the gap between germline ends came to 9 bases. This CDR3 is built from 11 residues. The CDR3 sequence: CASSNWTEQFF. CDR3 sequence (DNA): TGTGCCAGCTCCAACTGGACTGAGCAGTTCTTC.

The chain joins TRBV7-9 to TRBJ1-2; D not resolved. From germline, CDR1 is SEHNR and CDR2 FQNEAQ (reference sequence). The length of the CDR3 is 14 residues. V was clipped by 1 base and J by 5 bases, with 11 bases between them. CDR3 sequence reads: CASSLDTSGYGYTF. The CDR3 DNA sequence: TGTGCCAGCAGCTTAGACACCAGTGGATATGGCTACACCTTC. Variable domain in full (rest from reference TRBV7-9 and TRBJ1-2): DTGVSQNPRHKITKRGQNVTFRCDPISEHNRLYWYRQTLGQGPEFLTYFQNEAQLEKSRLLSDRFSAERPKGSFSTLEIQRTEQGDSAMYLCASSLDTSGYGYTFGSGTRLTVV.

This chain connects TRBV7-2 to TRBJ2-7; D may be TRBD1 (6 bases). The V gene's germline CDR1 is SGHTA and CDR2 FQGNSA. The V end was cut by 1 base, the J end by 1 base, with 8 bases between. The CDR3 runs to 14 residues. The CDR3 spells CASSLEQGSYEQYF. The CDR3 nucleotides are TGTGCCAGCAGCTTAGAACAGGGTTCCTACGAGCAGTACTTC. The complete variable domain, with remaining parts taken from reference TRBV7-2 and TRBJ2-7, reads GAGVSQSPSNKVTEKGKDVELRCDPISGHTALYWYRQSLGQGLEFLIYFQGNSAPDKSGLPSDRFSAERTGGSVSTLTIQRTQQEDSAVYLCASSLEQGSYEQYFGPGTRLTVT.

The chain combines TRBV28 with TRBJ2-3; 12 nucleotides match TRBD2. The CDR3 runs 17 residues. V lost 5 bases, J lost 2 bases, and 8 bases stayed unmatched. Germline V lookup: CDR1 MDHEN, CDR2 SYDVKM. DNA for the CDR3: TGTGCCAGCAGTCCCGCCGGACTAGCGGGGCTCACAGATACGCAGTATTTT. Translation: CASSPAGLAGLTDTQYF.

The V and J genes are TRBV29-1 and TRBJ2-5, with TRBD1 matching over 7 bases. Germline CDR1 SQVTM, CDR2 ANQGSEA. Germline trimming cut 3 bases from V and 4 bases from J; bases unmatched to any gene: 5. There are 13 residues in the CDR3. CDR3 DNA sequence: TGCAGCGTTGACACAGGGGATCGAGAGACCCAGTACTTC. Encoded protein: CSVDTGDRETQYF. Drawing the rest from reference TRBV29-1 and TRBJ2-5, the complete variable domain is SAVISQKPSRDICQRGTSLTIQCQVDSQVTMMFWYRQQPGQSLTLIATANQGSEATYESGFVIDKFPISRPNLTFSTLTVSNMSPEDSSIYLCSVDTGDRETQYFGPGTRLLVL.

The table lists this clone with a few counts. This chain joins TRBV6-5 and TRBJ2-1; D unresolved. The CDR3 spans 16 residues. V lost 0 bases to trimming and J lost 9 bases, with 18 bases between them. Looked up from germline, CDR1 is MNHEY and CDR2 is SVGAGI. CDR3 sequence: CASSYSHSGRWSEQFF. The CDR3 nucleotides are TGTGCCAGCAGTTACTCCCACTCGGGTAGATGGAGTGAGCAGTTCTTC.

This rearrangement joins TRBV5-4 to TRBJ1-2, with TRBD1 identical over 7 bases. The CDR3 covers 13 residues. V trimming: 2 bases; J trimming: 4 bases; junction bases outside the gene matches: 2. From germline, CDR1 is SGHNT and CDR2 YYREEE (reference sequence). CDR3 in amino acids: CASSFQGGYGYTF. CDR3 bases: TGTGCCAGCAGCTTTCAGGGGGGCTATGGCTACACCTTC.

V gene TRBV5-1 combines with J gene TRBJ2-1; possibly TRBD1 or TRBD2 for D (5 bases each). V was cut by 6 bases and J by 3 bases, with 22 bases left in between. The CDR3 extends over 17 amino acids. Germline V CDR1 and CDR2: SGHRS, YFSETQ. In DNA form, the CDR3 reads TGCGCCAGCAACTACTTGGGAGACAGTAAAGGCTACAATGAGCAGTTCTTC. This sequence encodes CASNYLGDSKGYNEQFF. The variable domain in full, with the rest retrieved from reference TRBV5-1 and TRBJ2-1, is KAGVTQTPRYLIKTRGQQVTLSCSPISGHRSVSWYQQTPGQGLQFLFEYFSETQRNKGNFPGRFSGRQFSNSRSEMNVSTLELGDSALYLCASNYLGDSKGYNEQFFGPGTRLTVL.